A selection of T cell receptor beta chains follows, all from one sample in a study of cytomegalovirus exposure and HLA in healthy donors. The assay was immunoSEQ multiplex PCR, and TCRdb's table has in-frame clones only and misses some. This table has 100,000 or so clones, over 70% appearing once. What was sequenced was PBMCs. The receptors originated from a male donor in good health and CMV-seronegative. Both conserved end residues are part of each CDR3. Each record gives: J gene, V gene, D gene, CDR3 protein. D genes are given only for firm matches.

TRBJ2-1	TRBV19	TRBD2	CASSIMGAIAGGPNNEQFF
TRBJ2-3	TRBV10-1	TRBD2	CASSEPAGGQGTQYF
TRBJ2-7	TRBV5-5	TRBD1	CASSRGQGARNVYEQYF
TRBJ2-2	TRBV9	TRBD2	CASSVVLAGTGELFF
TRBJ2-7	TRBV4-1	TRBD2	CASSQDLGREREQYF
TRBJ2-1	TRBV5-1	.	CASSLEWQDNEQFF
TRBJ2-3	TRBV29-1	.	CSVTPPSSTDTQYF
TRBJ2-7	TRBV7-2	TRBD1	CASSLAWTGGYEQYF
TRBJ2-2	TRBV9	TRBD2	CASSPPSGATGELFF
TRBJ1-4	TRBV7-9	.	CASSFEKKLFF
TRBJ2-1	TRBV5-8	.	CASSLIILSLSYNEQFF